This T cell receptor (beta chain) is drawn from a study of CD8 T cells in Susac syndrome. The authors reverse transcribed roughly 0.5 to 1 ug RNA with random hexamers. TCRdb fed the immunoSEQ multiplex PCR reads into MiXCR, producing one record per CDR3 protein. The table lists about 130,000 distinct CDR3 sequences, around nine tenths of them singletons, with 0.24% in the top ten. This CDR3 has 14 amino acids. J was trimmed by 5 bases and V by 8 bases; bases with no gene match: 6. Germline CDR1 is MDHEN and CDR2 is SYDVKM. The gene calls are TRBV28 and TRBJ2-4; the match to TRBD2 covers 10 bases. What was sequenced was CD8+ T cells from PBMCs. This TCR derives from a human donor with multiple sclerosis. CDR3 coding DNA: TGTGCCAGCGGCGAGCGGGAGGGACAAAACATTCAGTACTTC. It is translated as CASGEREGQNIQYF. The whole variable domain, filled in from reference TRBV28 and TRBJ2-4, reads DVKVTQSSRYLVKRTGEKVFLECVQDMDHENMFWYRQDPGLGLRLIYFSYDVKMKEKGDIPEGYSVSREKKERFSLILESASTNQTSMYLCASGEREGQNIQYFGAGTRLSVL.